Listed below are T cell receptor beta chains from one sample, sequenced in a study of OX40 agonist ivuxolimab in advanced cancers. Repertoires were generated with immunoSEQ multiplex PCR, while TCRdb's copy carries only in-frame clones and drops some. The sample lists tens of thousands of clones, about four fifths seen once, with around 7.8% in the top ten. Sample: CD4+ or CD8+ T cells sorted from blood, taken in a trial of the OX40 agonist ivuxolimab. These receptors were taken from an adult with an advanced solid tumor such as melanoma, head and neck, liver or kidney cancer. Each CDR3 is given without its conserved first and last residue. The D gene is left open where the match is weak. Size is omitted from some rows. Given values are once, few, many or a class for expanded clones.

J	V	D	size	CDR3
TRBJ1-4	TRBV30	-	-	AWRTTGGGEKLF
TRBJ2-4	TRBV21-1	-	once	ASSKIVRDRYGKTKNIQY
TRBJ1-5	TRBV14	-	-	ASSQVLGQPQH
TRBJ2-1	TRBV29-1	-	-	SVEVRGEGRNEQF
TRBJ2-7	TRBV27	-	-	ASSLAGSSYEQY
TRBJ2-7	TRBV30	-	few	AWRSLKTDYEQY
TRBJ2-1	TRBV27	TRBD2	-	ASSLLPGLRYNEQF
TRBJ2-6	TRBV30	TRBD1	-	ARTGQGISGANVLT
TRBJ1-1	TRBV5-8	-	-	ASRRNLDTEAF
TRBJ2-7	TRBV6-5	TRBD2	once	ASSSLAASYEQY
TRBJ1-2	TRBV6-5	-	-	ASSYTGLNYGYT
TRBJ1-5	TRBV27	-	-	ASRDLRRVQH
TRBJ2-3	TRBV7-8	TRBD2	-	ASSLADRGRSSADTQY
TRBJ2-2	TRBV7-2	-	once	ASSLRTKAGELF
TRBJ2-1	TRBV19	-	-	ASSIIESSYNEQF
TRBJ1-6	TRBV30	TRBD1	few	AWSLTGESPLH
TRBJ1-5	TRBV27	TRBD1	few	ASSLDRASGNQPQH
TRBJ2-7	TRBV27	TRBD2	-	ASSPRLATLYEQY
TRBJ2-1	TRBV9	-	-	ASSVEINSGTIRSSQF
TRBJ2-2	TRBV30	-	-	AWSVRTSGPTGELF
TRBJ2-1	TRBV5-1	TRBD2	once	ASSSGLAGDEQF
TRBJ1-2	TRBV2	-	once	ASSEEASPT
TRBJ2-5	TRBV30	TRBD1	-	AWSRTGALQETQY